Sequencing of this T cell receptor beta chain was carried out in a study of stem cell transplantation in POMP-related autoinflammatory disease. Study-wide points: Fewer unique TRB V-J gene pairings were identified in patients with PRAID.

This clone was observed once. Its antigen is unidentified. This CDR3 contains 15 residues. Clones were sequenced by immunoSEQ multiplex PCR, and TCRdb holds only the in-frame ones, with some missing. The table includes about 68,000 clones, approximately 91% detected once. The gene calls are TRBV21-1 and TRBJ2-7; the table's D call TRBD1 went unverified against the DNA. TRBV21-1 is annotated as a pseudogene. Specimen: CD4+ T cells from PBMCs, collected after stem cell transplantation. The receptor comes from a human patient with POMP-related autoinflammation and immune dysregulation (PRAID). The graft donor may be the source of some T cells. The CDR3 protein is CASSPDEGGDYEQYF. The CDR3 DNA is TGTGCCAGCAGCCCGGATGAAGGGGGCGACTACGAGCAGTACTTC.